This is a list of T cell receptor beta chains from one sample in a study of cytomegalovirus exposure and HLA in healthy donors. Method: immunoSEQ multiplex PCR; TCRdb's copy keeps in-frame clones and lacks some. This sample's clone table lists just over 60,000 clones. Sample: PBMCs. The receptors stem from a man under 40 in good health and CMV-seropositive. Each CDR3 is given with its conserved first and last residue. The D gene is left open where the match is weak.

V,J,D,DNA,CDR3
TRBV30,TRBJ2-7,-,TGTGCCTGGAGTTCGTCGGCCTACGAGCAGTACTTC,CAWSSSAYEQYF
TRBV5-1,TRBJ2-7,-,TGCGCCAGCAGCCCCCGGGAGACGGGGGAGCAGTACTTC,CASSPRETGEQYF
TRBV4-1,TRBJ2-7,TRBD2,TGCGCCAGCAGCCCCGAGGTAGCGGGGGTCTACGAGCAGTACTTC,CASSPEVAGVYEQYF
TRBV6-5,TRBJ2-7,TRBD1,TGTGCCAGCAGTGCCGAAGGGGGCGCCTACGAGCAGTACTTC,CASSAEGGAYEQYF
TRBV5-1,TRBJ2-4,TRBD1,TGCGCCAGCAGCATTGACAGGGTTGACATTCAGTACTTC,CASSIDRVDIQYF
TRBV10-3,TRBJ1-2,TRBD1,TGTGCCATCAGTCCGTCCCGGGACAGGGTTAAAGGCTATGGCTACACCTTC,CAISPSRDRVKGYGYTF
TRBV4-2,TRBJ1-2,-,TGTGCCAGCAGCCAAGTCGGGGACTATGGCTACACCTTC,CASSQVGDYGYTF
TRBV5-1,TRBJ1-1,TRBD1,TGCGCCAGCAGTAACAGGGGGGTAGTGTCTGAAGATTTCTTT,CASSNRGVVSEDFF
TRBV5-1,TRBJ1-1,-,TGCGCCAGCAGCCCCATGAACACTGAAGCTTTCTTT,CASSPMNTEAFF
TRBV18,TRBJ1-2,TRBD1,TGTGCCAGCGCGACATTGGGACAGGCAAATAACTATGGCTACACCTTC,CASATLGQANNYGYTF